This T cell receptor beta chain appears in the sequencing data of a study of CD8 T cells in ankylosing spondylitis. Each CDR3 protein is one row after TCRdb ran MiXCR on the 5' RACE reads. The table records about 240,000 distinct CDR3 sequences, over 8.5% of them present only once. This clonotype was counted many times. The clonotype originates from a male donor with ankylosing spondylitis or in good health (not recorded which). The sample consisted of blood, either unsorted or a sorted T cell fraction (not recorded which).

CDR3 sequence: CASSPQGGRNQPQHF. Written as DNA, the CDR3 is TGTGCCAGCAGCCCACAGGGGGGACGCAATCAGCCCCAGCATTTT. This chain connects TRBV7-2 to TRBJ1-5; 8 bases match TRBD1. The V segment lost 5 bases and the J segment 2 bases; nucleotides outside the gene matches: 5. The CDR3 has 15 amino acids. Germline V lookup: CDR1 SGHTA, CDR2 FQGNSA.